Shown below are 14 T cell receptor beta chains from a single sample sequenced in a study of T cells after yellow fever vaccination. MiXCR was run by TCRdb on the 5' RACE reads, yielding one entry per CDR3 protein. This table has 500,000 to 700,000 distinct CDR3 sequences, less than 20% appearing once. Sequencing was performed on PBMCs, taken 15 days after the yellow fever booster vaccination. These receptors came from a man aged 25-40 years who received the YFV17D yellow fever vaccine.

The CDR3 region has the DNA TGTGCCAGCAGTTTCACAGGCGGGGAGCTGTTTTTT. This codes for CASSFTGGELFF. The chain has TRBV12-3 or TRBV12-4 and TRBJ2-2; tentatively, D is TRBD1 (5 bases). With 3 bases removed from V and 7 bases from J, the gap between germline ends came to 6 bases. The CDR3 runs 12 residues.

In this sample, this clonotype turned up a few times. The chain carries TRBV24-1 and TRBJ2-2; D unclear. Germline V gene sequence: CDR1 KGHDR, CDR2 SFDVKD. Trimming shortened V by 4 bases and J by 2 bases, and 1 base separated the two germline ends. The CDR3 covers 12 residues. The CDR3 protein is CATSDNTGELFF. Here the CDR3 DNA reads TGTGCCACCAGTGACAACACCGGGGAGCTGTTTTTT.

V gene TRBV20-1 combines with J gene TRBJ2-7, with a tentative D call TRBD2 (5 bases). V lost 0 bases, J lost 0 bases, and 12 bases lay in between. There are 15 residues in the CDR3. Germline CDR1 DFQATT, CDR2 SNEGSKA (reference sequence). The CDR3 region has the DNA TGCAGTGCTAGAGATTTAGCGTCGAGCTCCTACGAGCAGTACTTC. It encodes CSARDLASSSYEQYF.

The chain combines TRBV28 with TRBJ1-6; D uncertain. The germline CDR1 and CDR2 sequences are MDHEN and SYDVKM. V was trimmed by 2 bases and J by 8 bases, leaving 13 bases between them. This CDR3 comprises 15 residues. Here the CDR3 reads CASSLGLLRDSPLHF. The CDR3 DNA is TGTGCCAGCAGTTTAGGGCTCCTTAGGGATTCACCCCTCCACTTT. The complete variable domain, with remaining parts taken from reference TRBV28 and TRBJ1-6, reads DVKVTQSSRYLVKRTGEKVFLECVQDMDHENMFWYRQDPGLGLRLIYFSYDVKMKEKGDIPEGYSVSREKKERFSLILESASTNQTSMYLCASSLGLLRDSPLHFGNGTRLTVT.

This clonotype was seen only a few times. The rearrangement links TRBV7-2 to TRBJ2-7; a possible D gene is TRBD2 (5 bases). From germline, CDR1 is SGHTA and CDR2 FQGNSA. The CDR3 sequence is 13 residues long. V gave up 6 bases and J gave up 4 bases, with 13 bases separating them. The CDR3 DNA reads TGTGCCAGCAGACCCGAGGCGGGTTACGAGCAGTACTTC. This gives the protein CASRPEAGYEQYF. The variable domain in full, with the rest retrieved from reference TRBV7-2 and TRBJ2-7, is GAGVSQSPSNKVTEKGKDVELRCDPISGHTALYWYRQSLGQGLEFLIYFQGNSAPDKSGLPSDRFSAERTGGSVSTLTIQRTQQEDSAVYLCASRPEAGYEQYFGPGTRLTVT.

On this clonotype itself: This could be a read error, since a much larger clone is one nucleotide away. The V gene is TRBV3-1, the J gene TRBJ1-5; no reliable D call. Germline V CDR1 and CDR2: LGHDT, YNNKEL (reference sequence). The CDR3 loop spans 11 amino acids. CDR3 sequence (DNA): TGTACCAGCGGGGATAATCAGCCCCAGCATTTT. It translates to CTSGDNQPQHF.

The sample holds a few counts of this clonotype. The V gene is TRBV7-2, the J gene TRBJ2-1, with 9 bases matching TRBD2. The CDR3 is 16 residues long. Germline assignment: CDR1 SGHTA and CDR2 FQGNSA. V lost 3 bases to trimming and J lost 0 bases; unmatched junction nucleotides: 3. In DNA, the CDR3 is TGTGCCAGCAGCTTTCCTAGCGGGACCTCCTACAATGAGCAGTTCTTC. Translating gives CASSFPSGTSYNEQFF.

This clonotype was counted many times. The J gene is TRBJ2-7, the V gene TRBV9; 12 bases agree with TRBD2. CDR3 size: 15 residues. CDR1 is SGDLS and CDR2 is YYNGEE in the germline V gene. V was clipped by 5 bases and J by 4 bases; unmatched bases: 7. CDR3 in DNA: TGTGCCAGCAGTTCCTCCGGGACTAGCGGGTACGAGCAGTACTTC. This codes for CASSSSGTSGYEQYF.

This chain joins TRBV15 and TRBJ2-7; tentatively, D is TRBD1 (6 bases). The germline V gene has CDR1 LNHNV and CDR2 YYDKDF (reference sequence). CDR3 length equals 15 residues. Trimming removed 1 base at V and 0 bases at J, with 10 bases between. Here the CDR3 reads CATSRGGQPSYEQYF. The CDR3 DNA follows: TGTGCCACCAGCAGAGGGGGGCAGCCCTCCTACGAGCAGTACTTC.

The gene calls are TRBV18 and TRBJ2-1; D may be TRBD1 or TRBD2 (5 bases each). This CDR3 contains 14 residues. The V gene's germline CDR1 is KGHSH and CDR2 LQKENI. The ends were cut back, 8 bases at V and 5 bases at J, with 16 bases in the middle. CDR3 sequence (DNA): TGTGCCAGCATGGGGACCTCGTCCAACAATGAGCAGTTCTTC. Its translation is CASMGTSSNNEQFF. The full variable domain, in which reference TRBV18 and TRBJ2-1 provide the parts outside the CDR3, is NAGVMQNPRHLVRRRGQEARLRCSPMKGHSHVYWYRQLPEEGLKFMVYLQKENIIDESGMPKERFSAEFPKEGPSILRIQQVVRGDSAAYFCASMGTSSNNEQFFGPGTRLTVL.

Only a few counts were recorded for this clonotype. The chain joins TRBV5-6 to TRBJ2-7; no reliable D call. This CDR3 is 12 amino acids long. Trimming cost V 5 bases and J 6 bases, with 12 bases left between them. Germline V lookup: CDR1 SGHDT, CDR2 YYEEEE. CDR3 DNA sequence: TGTGCCAGCAGTCCCTCCGGGCTCGAGCAGTACTTC. This codes for CASSPSGLEQYF. Complete variable domain (other parts from reference TRBV5-6 and TRBJ2-7): DAGVTQSPTHLIKTRGQQVTLRCSPKSGHDTVSWYQQALGQGPQFIFQYYEEEERQRGNFPDRFSGHQFPNYSSELNVNALLLGDSALYLCASSPSGLEQYFGPGTRLTVT.

This clonotype has only a few counts. The V call is TRBV7-2, the J call TRBJ2-1, with 10 bases identical to TRBD2. The germline gives CDR1 SGHTA, CDR2 FQGNSA. This CDR3 is 14 amino acids long. V shed 10 bases and J 3 bases; nucleotides not matched to a gene: 6. The CDR3 DNA is TGTGCCATCATCCTAGCGGGAGACTACAATGAGCAGTTCTTC. It specifies CAIILAGDYNEQFF.

The chain carries TRBV12-3 or TRBV12-4 and TRBJ2-7, with no clear D. The CDR3 runs to 13 residues. V shed 5 bases and J shed 3 bases, with 11 bases lying between them. CDR3 nucleotides: TGTGCCAGCAGTCCCTCGTCCATCTACGAGCAGTACTTC. Amino acids: CASSPSSIYEQYF.

This clonotype appeared a few times. This chain links TRBV20-1 with TRBJ2-1; D might be TRBD2 (7 bases). CDR1 is DFQATT, CDR2 SNEGSKA, per germline (reference sequence). Between the trimmed V and J ends, which lost 6 bases and 9 bases, there was a span of 18 bases. The CDR3 contains 13 residues. As DNA, the CDR3 is TGCAGTGCCGGGAGGCCAGGGGCCTCTGAGCAGTTCTTC. Translation: CSAGRPGASEQFF.